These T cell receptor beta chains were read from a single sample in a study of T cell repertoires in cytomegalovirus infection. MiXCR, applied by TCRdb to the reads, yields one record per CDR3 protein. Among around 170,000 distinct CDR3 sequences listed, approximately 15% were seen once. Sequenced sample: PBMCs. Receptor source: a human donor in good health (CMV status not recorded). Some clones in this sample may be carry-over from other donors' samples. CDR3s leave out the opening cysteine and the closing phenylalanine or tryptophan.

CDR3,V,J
ASSSYPRGTNQPQH,TRBV7-6,TRBJ1-5
ASRPQGNQPQH,TRBV27,TRBJ1-5
SARDGQADDTRTQY,TRBV20-1,TRBJ2-3
ASTPDRRGYT,TRBV28,TRBJ1-2
AWSVRRSGELF,TRBV30,TRBJ2-2
ASSYGTLNNEQF,TRBV6-6,TRBJ2-1
ASSSQARNQPQH,TRBV19,TRBJ1-5
ASSPAGGTHEQF,TRBV6-6,TRBJ2-1
ASGNRENYGYT,TRBV6-5,TRBJ1-2
ASSEPKPNTGELF,TRBV25-1,TRBJ2-2
ASSSDRGKDEQY,TRBV7-2,TRBJ2-7
ASSETEAF,TRBV28,TRBJ1-1
ASSPDLSENEQF,TRBV4-1,TRBJ2-1
ASSPPPGQGGESPLH,TRBV28,TRBJ1-6
ASSLTRTGGEGNQPQH,TRBV7-8,TRBJ1-5
ASSRLAGGLQETQY,TRBV14,TRBJ2-5
SVEDSGGQETQY,TRBV29-1,TRBJ2-5
ASSRGYGYT,TRBV28,TRBJ1-2
ASSQDLSPDAGSPLH,TRBV4-2,TRBJ1-6
SARQYTGELF,TRBV20-1,TRBJ2-2
ASSRQGASYEQY,TRBV18,TRBJ2-7
ASSHQREVNEQF,TRBV4-3,TRBJ2-1
ASSQIDWTMRDEQF,TRBV14,TRBJ2-1
ASSTYDIYNEQF,TRBV19,TRBJ2-1
ASSELDRGANEKLF,TRBV7-9,TRBJ1-4
SVVRAEGYT,TRBV29-1,TRBJ1-2
ASSQGMGGTEAF,TRBV4-1,TRBJ1-1
ASSSLAGTYNEQF,TRBV7-8,TRBJ2-1
ASRGTGANVLT,TRBV28,TRBJ2-6
SVELPDGGSTDTQY,TRBV29-1,TRBJ2-3
ASSDQGGGSSYEQY,TRBV2,TRBJ2-7
ASSYSMGASTDTQY,TRBV6-5,TRBJ2-3
ASSYSLTSGGTGDTQY,TRBV6-6,TRBJ2-3